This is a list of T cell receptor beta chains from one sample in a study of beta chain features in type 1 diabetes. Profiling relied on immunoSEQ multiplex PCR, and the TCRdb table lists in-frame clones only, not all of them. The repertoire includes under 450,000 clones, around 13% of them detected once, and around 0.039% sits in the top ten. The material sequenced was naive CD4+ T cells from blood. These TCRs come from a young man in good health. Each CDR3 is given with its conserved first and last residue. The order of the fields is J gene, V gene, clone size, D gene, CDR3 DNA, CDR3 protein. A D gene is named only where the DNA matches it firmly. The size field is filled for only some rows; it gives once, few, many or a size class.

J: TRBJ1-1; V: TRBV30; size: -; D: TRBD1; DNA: TGTGCCTGGTGTAGACAGGGGGCTTCCACTGAAGCTTTCTTT; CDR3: CAWCRQGASTEAFF
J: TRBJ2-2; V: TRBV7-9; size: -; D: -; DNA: TGTGCCAGCAGCTCCTTGCGGACTACCACCGGGGAGCTGTTTTTT; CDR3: CASSSLRTTTGELFF
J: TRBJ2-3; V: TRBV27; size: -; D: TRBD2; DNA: TGTGCCAGCAGTCACGGGACTAGCGGGAGATCAGATACGCAGTATTTT; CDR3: CASSHGTSGRSDTQYF
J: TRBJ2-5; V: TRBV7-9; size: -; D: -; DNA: TGTGCCAGCAGCTTATCGGAAACCCAGTACTTC; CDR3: CASSLSETQYF
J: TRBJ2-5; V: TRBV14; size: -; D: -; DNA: TGTGCCAGCAGCCAAGGTTACCAAGAGACCCAGTACTTC; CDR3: CASSQGYQETQYF
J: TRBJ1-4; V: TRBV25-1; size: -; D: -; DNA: TGTGCCAGCAGTGAGCGGTGGAAACTGTTTTTT; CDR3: CASSERWKLFF
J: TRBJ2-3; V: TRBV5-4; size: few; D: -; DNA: TGTGCCAGCAGAACCCTAGATACGCAGTATTTT; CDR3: CASRTLDTQYF
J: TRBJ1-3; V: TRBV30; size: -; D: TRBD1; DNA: TGTGCCTGGGGAGGACAGGCACGATTATATTTT; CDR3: CAWGGQARLYF
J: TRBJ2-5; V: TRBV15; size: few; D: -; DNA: TGTGCCACCAGCAGAGAACCTCACGGGGCCGGTAGGCGGGAGACCCAGTACTTC; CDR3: CATSREPHGAGRRETQYF
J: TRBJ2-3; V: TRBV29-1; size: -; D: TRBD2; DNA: TGCAGCGTTGCCCCTAGCGGGGGGAGGAATACGCAGTATTTT; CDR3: CSVAPSGGRNTQYF
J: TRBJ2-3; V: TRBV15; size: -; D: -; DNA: TGTGCCACCAGCAGAGAGCCGGGTACGGCAGATACGCAGTATTTT; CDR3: CATSREPGTADTQYF
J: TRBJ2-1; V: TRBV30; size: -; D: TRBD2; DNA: TGTGCCTGGAGTGGCCAGCGGGGATACAATGAGCAGTTCTTC; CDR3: CAWSGQRGYNEQFF
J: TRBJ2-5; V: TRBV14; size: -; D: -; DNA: TGTGCCAGCAGCCAGTTAATAGGAGAGACCCAGTACTTC; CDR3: CASSQLIGETQYF
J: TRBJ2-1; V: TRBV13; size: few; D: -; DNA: TGTGCCAGCTGCCCCAGAGACAATGAGCAGTTCTTC; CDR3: CASCPRDNEQFF
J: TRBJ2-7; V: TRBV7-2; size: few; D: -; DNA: TGTGCCAGCAGCTCCCATATTGGGAGAGCCTACGAGCAGTACTTC; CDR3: CASSSHIGRAYEQYF
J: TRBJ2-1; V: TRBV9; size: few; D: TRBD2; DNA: TGTGCCAGCAGCACAATAGCGGGGCCATGGGATGAGCAGTTCTTC; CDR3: CASSTIAGPWDEQFF
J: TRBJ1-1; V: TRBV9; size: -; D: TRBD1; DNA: TGTGCCAGCAGCCCGCGACAGGGGGTGGACACTGAAGCTTTCTTT; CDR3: CASSPRQGVDTEAFF
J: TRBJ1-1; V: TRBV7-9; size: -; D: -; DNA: TGTGCCAGCAGCTTGCGCGGCACTGAAGCTTTCTTT; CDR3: CASSLRGTEAFF
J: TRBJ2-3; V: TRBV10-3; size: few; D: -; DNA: TGTGCCACCCGGGGTGGGACAGATACGCAGTATTTT; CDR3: CATRGGTDTQYF
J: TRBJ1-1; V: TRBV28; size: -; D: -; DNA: TGTGCCAGCAGTCCACGGCGGGGATGGTTGTCTGAAGCTTTCTTT; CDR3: CASSPRRGWLSEAFF
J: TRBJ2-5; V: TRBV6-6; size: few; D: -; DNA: TGTGCCAGCAGAACAACAGGGTCGGAGACCCAGTACTTC; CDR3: CASRTTGSETQYF
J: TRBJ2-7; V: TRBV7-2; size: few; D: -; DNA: TGTGCCAGCAGCTTATTAGGTGGTATCTTGTCACCCGAGCAGTACTTC; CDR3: CASSLLGGILSPEQYF
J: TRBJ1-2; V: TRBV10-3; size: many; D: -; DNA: TGTGCCATCAGGGAAGATGACTATGGCTACACCTTC; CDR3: CAIREDDYGYTF
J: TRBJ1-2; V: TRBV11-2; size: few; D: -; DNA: TGTGCCAGCAGCCTCAGGTTGAGACACTATGGCTACACCTTC; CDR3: CASSLRLRHYGYTF
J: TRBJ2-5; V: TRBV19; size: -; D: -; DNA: TGTGCCAGTAGTATCTCACACCAAGAGACCCAGTACTTC; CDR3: CASSISHQETQYF
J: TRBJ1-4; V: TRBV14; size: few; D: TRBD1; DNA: TGTGCCAGCAGCCACCTGGGACAGCAAAAACTGTTTTTT; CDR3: CASSHLGQQKLFF
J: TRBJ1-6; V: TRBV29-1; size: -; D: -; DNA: TGCAGCGTTGGACACAATTCACCCCTCCACTTT; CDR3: CSVGHNSPLHF
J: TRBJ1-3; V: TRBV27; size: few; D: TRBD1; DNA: TGTGCCAGCAGTAGACAGGGAGCTGGAAACACCATATATTTT; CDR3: CASSRQGAGNTIYF
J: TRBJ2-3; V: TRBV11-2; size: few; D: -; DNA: TGTGCCAGCAGCTTTGCGTCGGCAGATACGCAGTATTTT; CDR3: CASSFASADTQYF
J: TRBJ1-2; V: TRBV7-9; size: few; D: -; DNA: TGTGCCAGCAGCCCCCCGGTATCGGGGGGCTACACCTTC; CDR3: CASSPPVSGGYTF
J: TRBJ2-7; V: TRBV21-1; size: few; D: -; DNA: TGTGCCAGCAGCGCGTGGGACAACTCCTACGAGCAGTACTTC; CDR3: CASSAWDNSYEQYF
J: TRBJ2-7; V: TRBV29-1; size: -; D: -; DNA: TGCAGCGTTGTATCTGGGCAGCCCTGGGACTACGAGCAGTACTTC; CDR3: CSVVSGQPWDYEQYF
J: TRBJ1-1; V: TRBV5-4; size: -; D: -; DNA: TGTGCCAGCAGCCCCGGAGTAGGAGGCAGACACACTGAAGCTTTCTTT; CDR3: CASSPGVGGRHTEAFF
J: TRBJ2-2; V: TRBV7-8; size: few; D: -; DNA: TGTGCCAGCAGCTTAGGGGGCACCGGGGAGCTGTTTTTT; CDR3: CASSLGGTGELFF
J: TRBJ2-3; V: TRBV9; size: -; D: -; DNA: TGTGCCAGCAGCGTAGTTAGCAACACAGATACGCAGTATTTT; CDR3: CASSVVSNTDTQYF
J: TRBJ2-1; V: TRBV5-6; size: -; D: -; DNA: TGTGCCAGCAGCTTGTTCTTGAGGGAGACCTACAATGAGCAGTTCTTC; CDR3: CASSLFLRETYNEQFF
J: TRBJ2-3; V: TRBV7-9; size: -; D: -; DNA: TGTGCCAGCAGCGCGTGGGCCGCAGATACGCAGTATTTT; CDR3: CASSAWAADTQYF
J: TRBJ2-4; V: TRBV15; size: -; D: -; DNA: TGTGCCGCATCTGCCGGGACTGCCCCTCTTTGGGGCAAAAACATTCAGTACTTC; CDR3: CAASAGTAPLWGKNIQYF
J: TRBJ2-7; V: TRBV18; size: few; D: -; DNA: TGTGCCAGCTCACCGGACAGCCTATACGAGCAGTACTTC; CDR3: CASSPDSLYEQYF
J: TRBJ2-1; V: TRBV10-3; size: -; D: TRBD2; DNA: TGTGCCTCGTCCGGGACTAGGGCCTTCGATGAGCAGTTCTTC; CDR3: CASSGTRAFDEQFF
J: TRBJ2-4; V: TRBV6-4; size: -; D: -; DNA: TGTGCCAGCAGTCGTACTTGGGACCTAGCCAAAAACATTCAGTACTTC; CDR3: CASSRTWDLAKNIQYF
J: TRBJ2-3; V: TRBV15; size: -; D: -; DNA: TGTGCCACCGGGACTGGCACAGATACGCAGTATTTT; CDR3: CATGTGTDTQYF
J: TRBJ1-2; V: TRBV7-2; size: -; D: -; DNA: TGTGCCAGCAGCTTAGCCACAGCATTATCATATGGCTACACCTTC; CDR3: CASSLATALSYGYTF
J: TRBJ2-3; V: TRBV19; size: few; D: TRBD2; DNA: TGTGCCAGTAGTATGATAGCGGGGGGTGCAGATACGCAGTATTTT; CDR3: CASSMIAGGADTQYF
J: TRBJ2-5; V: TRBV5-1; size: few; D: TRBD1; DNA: TGCGCCAGCAGCTTGGACAGGGGCCAAGAGACCCAGTACTTC; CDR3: CASSLDRGQETQYF
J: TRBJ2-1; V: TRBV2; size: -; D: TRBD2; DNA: TGTGCCAGCAGGCAAGCGGGAGGGCCCTCGTCTGAGCAGTTCTTC; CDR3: CASRQAGGPSSEQFF
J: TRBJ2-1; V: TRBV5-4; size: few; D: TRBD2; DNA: TGTGCCAGCAGCGGGGGTGCTAGCGGCTCCTACAATGAGCAGTTCTTC; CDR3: CASSGGASGSYNEQFF
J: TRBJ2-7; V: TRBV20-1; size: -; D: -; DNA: TGCAGTGCTAGTACAGCCTACGAGCAGTACTTC; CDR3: CSASTAYEQYF
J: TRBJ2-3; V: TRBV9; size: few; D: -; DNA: TGTGCCAGCAGCGCAACAGGGGGCGGGAGGGCCGTAGATACGCAGTATTTT; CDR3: CASSATGGGRAVDTQYF
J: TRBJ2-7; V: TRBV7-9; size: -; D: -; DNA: TGTGCCAGCAGCCCGAGCTCCTACGAGCAGTACTTC; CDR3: CASSPSSYEQYF
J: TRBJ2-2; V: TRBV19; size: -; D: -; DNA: TGTGCCAGTAAAATCAGCGGGTCGAACACCGGGGAGCTGTTTTTT; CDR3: CASKISGSNTGELFF
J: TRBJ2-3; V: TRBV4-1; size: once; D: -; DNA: TGCGCCAGCAGCCAATCTAGCACAGATACGCAGTATTTT; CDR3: CASSQSSTDTQYF